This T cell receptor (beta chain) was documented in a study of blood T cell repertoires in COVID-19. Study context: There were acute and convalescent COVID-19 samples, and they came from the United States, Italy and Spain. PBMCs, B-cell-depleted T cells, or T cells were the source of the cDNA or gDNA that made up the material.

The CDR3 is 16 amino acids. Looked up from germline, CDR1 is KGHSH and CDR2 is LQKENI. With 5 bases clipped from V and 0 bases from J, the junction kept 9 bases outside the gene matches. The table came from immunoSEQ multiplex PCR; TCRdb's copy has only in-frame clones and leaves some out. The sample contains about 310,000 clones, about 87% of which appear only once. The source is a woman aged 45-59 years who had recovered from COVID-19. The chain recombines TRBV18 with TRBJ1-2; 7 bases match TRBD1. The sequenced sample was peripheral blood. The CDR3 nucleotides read TGTGCCAGCTCATCAATCGTTGGGACAGCTAACTATGGCTACACCTTC. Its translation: CASSSIVGTANYGYTF.